This TCR beta chain was found in a study of blood T cell repertoires in COVID-19. Clones were sequenced by immunoSEQ multiplex PCR, and TCRdb holds only the in-frame ones, with some missing. The sample shows about 240,000 clones, about 83% of them seen only once. Germline values: CDR1 SGHAT, CDR2 FQNNGV. Germline trimming cut 4 bases from V and 5 bases from J; bases unmatched to any gene: 9. This CDR3 spans 16 amino acids. The sequence was obtained from a human donor in a cohort sampled during active COVID-19. The chain carries TRBV11-2 and TRBJ1-1, with 11 bases lining up with TRBD1. Input material: peripheral blood. This CDR3 is CASSSPSGTGGTEAFF. The CDR3 DNA follows: TGTGCCAGCAGCTCACCATCCGGGACAGGGGGTACTGAAGCTTTCTTT.